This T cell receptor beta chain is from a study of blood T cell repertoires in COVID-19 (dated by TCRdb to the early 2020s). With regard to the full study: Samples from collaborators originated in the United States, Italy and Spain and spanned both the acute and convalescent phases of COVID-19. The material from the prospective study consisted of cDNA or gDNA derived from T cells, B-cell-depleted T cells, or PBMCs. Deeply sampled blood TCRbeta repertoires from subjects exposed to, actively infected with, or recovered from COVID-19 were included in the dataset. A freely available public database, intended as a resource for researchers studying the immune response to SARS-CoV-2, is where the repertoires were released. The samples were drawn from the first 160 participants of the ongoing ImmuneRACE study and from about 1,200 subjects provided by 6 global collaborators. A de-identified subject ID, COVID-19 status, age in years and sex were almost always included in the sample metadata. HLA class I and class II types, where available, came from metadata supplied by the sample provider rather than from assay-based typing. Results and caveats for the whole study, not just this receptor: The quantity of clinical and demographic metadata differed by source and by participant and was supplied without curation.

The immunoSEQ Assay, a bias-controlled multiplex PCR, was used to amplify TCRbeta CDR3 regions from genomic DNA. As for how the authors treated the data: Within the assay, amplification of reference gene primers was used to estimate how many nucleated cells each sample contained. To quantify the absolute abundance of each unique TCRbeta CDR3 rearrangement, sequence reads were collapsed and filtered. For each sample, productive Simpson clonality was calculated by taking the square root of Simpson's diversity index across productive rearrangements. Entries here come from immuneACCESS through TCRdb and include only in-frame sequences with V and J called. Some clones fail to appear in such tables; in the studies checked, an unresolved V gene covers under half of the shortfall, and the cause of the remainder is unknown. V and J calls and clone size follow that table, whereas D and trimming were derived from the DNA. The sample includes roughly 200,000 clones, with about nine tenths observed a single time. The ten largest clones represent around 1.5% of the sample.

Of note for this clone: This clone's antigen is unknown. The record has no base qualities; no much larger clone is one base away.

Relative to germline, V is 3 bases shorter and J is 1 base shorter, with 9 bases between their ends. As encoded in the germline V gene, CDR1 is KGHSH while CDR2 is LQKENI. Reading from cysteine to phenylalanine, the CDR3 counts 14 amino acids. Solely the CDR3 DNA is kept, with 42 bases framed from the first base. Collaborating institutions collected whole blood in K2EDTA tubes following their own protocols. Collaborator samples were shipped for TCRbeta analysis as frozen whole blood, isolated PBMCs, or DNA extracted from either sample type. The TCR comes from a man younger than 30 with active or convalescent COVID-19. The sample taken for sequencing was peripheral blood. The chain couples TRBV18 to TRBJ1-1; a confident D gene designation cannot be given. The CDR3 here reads CASSPETKNTEAFF. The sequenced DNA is TGTGCCAGCTCACCGGAGACGAAGAACACTGAAGCTTTCTTT.